Below are 23 T cell receptor beta chains sequenced from a single sample in a study of CD8 T cells in Susac syndrome. RNA was extracted with the RNeasy kit, and a quantity of roughly 0.5 to 1 ug was reverse transcribed using random hexamers. A single record per CDR3 protein comes from TCRdb applying MiXCR to the immunoSEQ multiplex PCR reads. The table has tens of thousands of distinct CDR3 sequences, 90% to 95% seen once; the top ten hold about 0.47%. The sequencing input was CD8+ T cells from PBMCs. The origin of the receptors is a human donor with multiple sclerosis.

The V call is TRBV5-6, the J call TRBJ2-2, with 11 bases aligning to TRBD2. The germline CDR1 and CDR2 sequences are SGHDT and YYEEEE. V lost 2 bases, J lost 6 bases, and 12 bases stayed unmatched. This CDR3 has 18 amino acids. The DNA of the CDR3 is TGTGCCAGCAGCTTTTCCCCCTTAGCGGGAGGGCCCCCCGGGGAGCTGTTTTTT. The encoded protein is CASSFSPLAGGPPGELFF. Using reference TRBV5-6 and TRBJ2-2 for the parts outside the CDR3, the full variable domain is DAGVTQSPTHLIKTRGQQVTLRCSPKSGHDTVSWYQQALGQGPQFIFQYYEEEERQRGNFPDRFSGHQFPNYSSELNVNALLLGDSALYLCASSFSPLAGGPPGELFFGEGSRLTVL.

The sample holds one count of this clonotype. This chain links TRBV12-3 or TRBV12-4 with TRBJ2-7; the D is unclear. There are 14 residues in the CDR3. V was pared by 5 bases and J by 0 bases, with 11 bases between. DNA of the CDR3: TGTGCCAGCAGTCGACAACTCGACTCCTACGAGCAGTACTTC. This translates into CASSRQLDSYEQYF.

The chain is built from TRBV28 and TRBJ1-5; D is unresolved. Germline loops: CDR1 MDHEN, CDR2 SYDVKM. The CDR3 extends over 16 amino acids. Trimming shortened V by 2 bases and J by 0 bases, and 11 bases separated the two germline ends. The CDR3 reads CASSLGPGNSNQPQHF. The CDR3 nucleotides are TGTGCCAGCAGTTTAGGTCCCGGGAATAGCAATCAGCCCCAGCATTTT.

V and J are TRBV3-1 and TRBJ1-1; a weak D match, TRBD1 (6 bases). The V end lost 6 bases, the J end lost 0 bases, and 17 bases lay between the germline ends. Germline values: CDR1 LGHDT, CDR2 YNNKEL (reference sequence). The CDR3 covers 16 residues. The CDR3 nucleotides are TGTGCCAGCAGTCCATACAGGGCATGGTTGAACACTGAAGCTTTCTTT. Translated: CASSPYRAWLNTEAFF.

There are a few counts of this clonotype. The chain links TRBV28 to TRBJ2-1, with TRBD2 as a possible D gene (5 bases). CDR3 length: 12 amino acids. V lost 2 bases and J lost 7, with 6 bases in between. CDR1 and CDR2 (germline): MDHEN, SYDVKM. The CDR3 loop reads CASSLTGNEQFF. In nucleotides, the CDR3 is TGTGCCAGCAGTTTAACGGGGAATGAGCAGTTCTTC.

This clonotype appeared a single time. Here the CDR3 DNA reads TGTGCCAGCAGTGAGACGGGAGGGGGACCCTACGAGCAGTACTTC. Translated, it gives CASSETGGGPYEQYF. The genes are TRBV2 and TRBJ2-7; TRBD2 matches 8 bases. The junction had 6 bases not matched to a gene; V was cut back by 3 bases and J by 2 bases. Germline V gene data show CDR1 as SNHLY and CDR2 as FYNNEI. The CDR3 runs to 15 residues.

The chain joins TRBV7-9 to TRBJ2-1; 7 bases line up with TRBD1. V shed 4 bases and J 6 bases; nucleotides not matched to a gene: 6. Per germline, CDR1 SEHNR and CDR2 FQNEAQ (reference sequence). This CDR3 comprises 14 residues. The CDR3 region is CASSSTGSRNEQFF. The CDR3, as DNA: TGTGCCAGCAGCTCGACAGGGTCGCGCAATGAGCAGTTCTTC.

The gene calls are TRBV4-1 and TRBJ1-5; D gene unclear. Germline-derived CDR1 and CDR2 are MGHRA and YSYEKL. The CDR3 runs to 14 residues. Deletions cut 0 bases from V and 3 bases from J, with 6 bases between. This chain's CDR3 is CASSQEPLNQPQHF. The DNA for the CDR3 is TGCGCCAGCAGCCAAGAGCCGCTCAATCAGCCCCAGCATTTT.

The genes are TRBV7-8 and TRBJ2-5; no firm D call. Trimming left V 1 base short and J 4 bases short, with 10 bases between. CDR1 and CDR2 from the germline V gene are SGHVS and FQNEAQ. CDR3 length: 14 residues. The CDR3 reads CASSLGSNGETQYF. The CDR3, as DNA: TGTGCCAGCAGCTTAGGTAGTAATGGAGAGACCCAGTACTTC.

The chain links TRBV3-1 to TRBJ2-1, with 7 bases lining up with TRBD2. Germline CDR1 is LGHDT and CDR2 is YNNKEL (reference sequence). The CDR3 is 15 amino acids. J was trimmed by 7 bases and V by 0 bases; bases with no gene match: 6. Written as DNA, the CDR3 is TGTGCCAGCAGCCAAGAAGCACTAGCGCGTAATGAGCAGTTCTTC. Encoded protein: CASSQEALARNEQFF.

This clonotype was seen a single time. The V and J genes are TRBV7-8 and TRBJ2-7; TRBD2 matches at 8 bases. This CDR3 spans 17 amino acids. Germline CDR1 SGHVS, CDR2 FQNEAQ. The ends lost 6 bases at V and 2 bases at J; junction bases unmatched: 15. In DNA, the CDR3 is TGTGCCAGCAGTTTAACCCCCGCCGGGACTAGACCCTACGAGCAGTACTTC. Its translation: CASSLTPAGTRPYEQYF.

The rearrangement joins TRBV25-1 to TRBJ2-2; D is perhaps TRBD2 (6 bases). Germline V gene data show CDR1 as MGHDK and CDR2 as SYGVNS. There are 14 residues in the CDR3. V was trimmed by 5 bases and J by 6 bases, leaving 13 bases between them. The CDR3 nucleotides read TGTGCCAGCAGTATTCTGACGGGAGCCGGGGAGCTGTTTTTT. The encoded protein is CASSILTGAGELFF.

In nucleotides, the CDR3 is TGTGCCAGCAGTCGGACCCTCGGGTCTGCAGATACGCAGTATTTT. Protein: CASSRTLGSADTQYF. This chain connects TRBV5-6 to TRBJ2-3, with D unclear. This CDR3 spans 15 amino acids. Trimming stripped 5 bases from V and 4 bases from J, with 17 bases between. Germline CDR1 is SGHDT and CDR2 is YYEEEE.

The J gene is TRBJ2-4, the V gene TRBV4-1, with TRBD2 matching over 11 bases. Germline assignment: CDR1 MGHRA and CDR2 YSYEKL. Unmatched junction bases numbered 11, after V lost 4 bases and J lost 3 bases. The CDR3 contains 18 residues. In DNA, the CDR3 is TGCGCCAGCAGCCGAGGAATAGCGGGGGGGCGGGACAAAAACATTCAGTACTTC. Protein product: CASSRGIAGGRDKNIQYF.

This sequence joins TRBV2 and TRBJ1-2; TRBD1 matches 7 bases. This CDR3 contains 14 residues. J was trimmed by 7 bases and V by 3 bases; bases with no gene match: 8. CDR1 SNHLY and CDR2 FYNNEI come from the germline V gene. CDR3 coding DNA: TGTGCCAGCAGTGACGGGCAGGGGGGTAGTGGCTACACCTTC. As protein: CASSDGQGGSGYTF. Complete variable domain (other parts from reference TRBV2 and TRBJ1-2): EPEVTQTPSHQVTQMGQEVILRCVPISNHLYFYWYRQILGQKVEFLVSFYNNEISEKSEIFDDQFSVERPDGSNFTLKIRSTKLEDSAMYFCASSDGQGGSGYTFGSGTRLTVV.

The rearrangement uses TRBV6-5 and TRBJ2-5; D possibly uses TRBD1 or TRBD2 (6 bases each). The germline V gene encodes CDR1 MNHEY and CDR2 SVGAGI. Trimming pared 6 bases from V and 0 bases from J, leaving 14 bases between. There are 15 residues in the CDR3. CDR3 protein: CASSRGLSYQETQYF. CDR3 nucleotide sequence: TGTGCCAGCAGCAGGGGACTTTCGTACCAAGAGACCCAGTACTTC.

Comment on this clonotype: The junction differs from germline at one of its ends, possibly a read error. The chain uses TRBV5-8 and TRBJ2-7; D is possibly TRBD1 (5 bases). The CDR3 is made up of 15 amino acids. CDR1 and CDR2 from the germline V gene are SGHTS and YDEGEE. CDR3 region: CASSSPYRSSYEQYF. CDR3 nucleotides: TGTGCCAGCAGCTCCCCTTACAGGAGCTCCTACGAACAGTACTTC.

This chain links TRBV2 with TRBJ2-3, with a weak D call TRBD1 (5 bases). From germline, CDR1 is SNHLY and CDR2 FYNNEI. The CDR3 totals 18 residues. The V end was cut by 3 bases, the J end by 0 bases, with 19 bases between. The chain's CDR3 is CASSERSRVKPSTDTQYF. In nucleotides, the CDR3 is TGTGCCAGCAGTGAGCGAAGCAGGGTTAAACCTAGCACAGATACGCAGTATTTT.

This clonotype has just one count. This rearrangement joins TRBV13 to TRBJ1-2; D unresolved. Germline V lookup: CDR1 PRHDT, CDR2 FYEKMQ (reference sequence). The CDR3 contains 13 residues. V lost 8 bases, J lost 2 bases, and 12 bases lay in between. The CDR3 here is CASSQVPNYGYTF. CDR3 nucleotide sequence: TGTGCCAGCTCGCAGGTTCCGAACTATGGCTACACCTTC.

The rearrangement uses TRBV20-1 and TRBJ2-1, with D maybe TRBD1 (6 bases). Trimming shortened V by 2 bases and J by 9 bases, and 8 bases separated the two germline ends. Germline values: CDR1 DFQATT, CDR2 SNEGSKA (reference sequence). The length of the CDR3 is 11 residues. CDR3 DNA sequence: TGCAGTGCTAGACAGGGGAGTGAGCAGTTCTTC. Translation: CSARQGSEQFF.

This sequence joins TRBV11-2 and TRBJ2-7, with D possibly TRBD2 on 5 matching bases. V lost 3 bases, J lost 3 bases, and 12 bases lay in between. In germline, CDR1 is SGHAT, CDR2 FQNNGV. The CDR3 covers 14 residues. The CDR3 DNA reads as TGTGCCAGCAGCTTCGCCGGGGTTGACTACGAGCAGTACTTC. It is translated as CASSFAGVDYEQYF.

V usage is TRBV2 and J usage is TRBJ2-3, with TRBD2 as a possible D gene (5 bases). CDR1 SNHLY and CDR2 FYNNEI come from the germline V gene. The CDR3 covers 14 residues. V was shortened by 2 bases and J by 4 bases, with 10 bases between the two germline ends. This CDR3 is CASSEPGLSDTQYF. The CDR3 DNA reads TGTGCCAGCAGTGAACCTGGACTTTCAGATACGCAGTATTTT.

The V gene is TRBV12-3 or TRBV12-4, the J gene TRBJ2-4; D is unresolved. CDR3 size: 13 residues. The ends were cut back, 2 bases at V and 6 bases at J, with 8 bases in the middle. The CDR3 DNA reads TGTGCCAGCAGTTTACCAGGCATAAACATTCAGTACTTC. Encoded protein: CASSLPGINIQYF.